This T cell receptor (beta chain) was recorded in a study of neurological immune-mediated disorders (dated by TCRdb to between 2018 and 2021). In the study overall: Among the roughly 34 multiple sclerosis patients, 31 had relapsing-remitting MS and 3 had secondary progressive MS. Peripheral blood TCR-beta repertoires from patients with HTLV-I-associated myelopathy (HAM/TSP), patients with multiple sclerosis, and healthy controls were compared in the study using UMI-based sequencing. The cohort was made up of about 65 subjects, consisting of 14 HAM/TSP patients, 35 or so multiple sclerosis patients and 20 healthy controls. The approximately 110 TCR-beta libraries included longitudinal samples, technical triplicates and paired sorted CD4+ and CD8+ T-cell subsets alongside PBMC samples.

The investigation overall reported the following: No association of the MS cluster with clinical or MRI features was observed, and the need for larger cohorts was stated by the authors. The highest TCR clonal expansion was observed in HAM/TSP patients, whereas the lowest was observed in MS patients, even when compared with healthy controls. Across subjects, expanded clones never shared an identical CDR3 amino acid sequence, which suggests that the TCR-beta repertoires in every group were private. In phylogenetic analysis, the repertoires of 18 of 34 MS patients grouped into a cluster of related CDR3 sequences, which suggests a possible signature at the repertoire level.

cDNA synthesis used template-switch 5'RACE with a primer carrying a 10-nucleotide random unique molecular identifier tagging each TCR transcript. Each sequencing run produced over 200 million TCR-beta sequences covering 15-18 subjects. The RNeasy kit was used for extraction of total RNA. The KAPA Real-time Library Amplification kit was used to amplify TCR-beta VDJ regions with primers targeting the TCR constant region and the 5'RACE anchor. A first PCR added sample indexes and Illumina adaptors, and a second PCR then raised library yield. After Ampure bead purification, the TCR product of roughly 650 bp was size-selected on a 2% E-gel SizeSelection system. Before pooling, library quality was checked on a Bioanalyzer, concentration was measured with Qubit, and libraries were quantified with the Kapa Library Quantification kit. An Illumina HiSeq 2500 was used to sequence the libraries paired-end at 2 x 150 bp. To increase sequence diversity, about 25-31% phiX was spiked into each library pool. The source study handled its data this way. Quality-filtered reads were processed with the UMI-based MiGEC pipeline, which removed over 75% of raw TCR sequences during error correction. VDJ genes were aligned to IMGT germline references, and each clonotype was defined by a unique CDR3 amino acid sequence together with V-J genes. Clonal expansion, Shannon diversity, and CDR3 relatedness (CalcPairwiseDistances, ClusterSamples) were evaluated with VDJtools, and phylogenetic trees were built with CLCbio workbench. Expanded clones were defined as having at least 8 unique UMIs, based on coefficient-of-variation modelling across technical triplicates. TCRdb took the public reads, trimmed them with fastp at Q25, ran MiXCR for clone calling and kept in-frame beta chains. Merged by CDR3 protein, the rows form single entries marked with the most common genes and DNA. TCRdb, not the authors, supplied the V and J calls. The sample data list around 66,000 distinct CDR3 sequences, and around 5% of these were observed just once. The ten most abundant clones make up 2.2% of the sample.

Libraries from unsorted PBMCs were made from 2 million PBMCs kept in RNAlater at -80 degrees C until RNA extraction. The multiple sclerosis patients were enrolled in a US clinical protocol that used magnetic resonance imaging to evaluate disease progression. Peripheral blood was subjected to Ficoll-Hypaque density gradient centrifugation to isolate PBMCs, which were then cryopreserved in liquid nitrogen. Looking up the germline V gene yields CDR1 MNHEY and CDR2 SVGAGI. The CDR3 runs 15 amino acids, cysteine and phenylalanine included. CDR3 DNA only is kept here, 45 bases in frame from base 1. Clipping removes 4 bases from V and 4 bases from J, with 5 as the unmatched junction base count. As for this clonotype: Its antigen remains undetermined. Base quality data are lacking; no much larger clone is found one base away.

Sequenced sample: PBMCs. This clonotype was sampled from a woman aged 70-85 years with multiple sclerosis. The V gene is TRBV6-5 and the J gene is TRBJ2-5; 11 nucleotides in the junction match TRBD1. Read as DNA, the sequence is TGTGCCAGCAGTTCCGCCGGGACAGGGGGAGAGACCCAGTACTTC. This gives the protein CASSSAGTGGETQYF.